The clone carrying this TCR beta chain has a single count. Its target is unknown. CDR1 and CDR2 (germline): PRHDT, FYEKMQ (reference sequence). The CDR3 is 15 residues long. The junction had 7 bases not matched to a gene; V was cut back by 5 bases and J by 2 bases. Clones were read by immunoSEQ multiplex PCR, and TCRdb kept only the in-frame ones, dropping some. This table has 25,000 to 30,000 clones, about 79% appearing once. These data belong to a study of CD4 T cells in relation to SARS-CoV-2 and coronaviruses. The wider study: After 10 to 11 days of antigen culture, PBMC TCR beta CDR3s were sequenced. Controls used an HIV-1 Nef peptide pool or no peptide.

CD4+ T cells from unexposed donors were obtained before the COVID-19 pandemic (2011-2018). After more than eight days of culture, CD4+ T cells were isolated. Testing used SARS-CoV-2 S/N and four cold-coronavirus spikes on unexposed-donor CD4+ T cells, cells permitting. The receptor was derived from a human donor in good health. The rearrangement uses TRBV13 and TRBJ2-3, with 7 bases aligning to TRBD2. Sequencing was performed on CD4+ T cells from PBMCs, cultured in vitro. In nucleotides, the CDR3 is TGTGCCAGCAGCCCAGCGGGATCTTCCACAGATACGCAGTATTTT. Translation: CASSPAGSSTDTQYF.